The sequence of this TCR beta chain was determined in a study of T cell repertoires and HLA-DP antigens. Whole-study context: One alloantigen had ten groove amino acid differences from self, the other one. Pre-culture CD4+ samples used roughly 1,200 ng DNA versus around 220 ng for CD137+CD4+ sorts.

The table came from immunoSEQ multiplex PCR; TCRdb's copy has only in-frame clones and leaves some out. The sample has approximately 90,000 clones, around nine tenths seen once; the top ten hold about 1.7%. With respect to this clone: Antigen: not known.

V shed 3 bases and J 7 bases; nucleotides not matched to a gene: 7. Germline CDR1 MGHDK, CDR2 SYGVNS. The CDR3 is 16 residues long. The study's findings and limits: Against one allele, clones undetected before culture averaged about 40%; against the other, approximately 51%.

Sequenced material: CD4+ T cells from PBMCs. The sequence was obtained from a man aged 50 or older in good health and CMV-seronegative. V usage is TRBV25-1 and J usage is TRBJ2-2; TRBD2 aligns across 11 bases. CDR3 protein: CASSDRTSGRGGELFF. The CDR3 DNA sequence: TGTGCCAGCAGTGATCGCACTAGCGGGAGAGGCGGGGAGCTGTTTTTT.